This T cell receptor (beta chain) derives from a study of cytomegalovirus exposure and HLA in healthy donors. Notes on the study in general: The TCR clusters that emerged in the first cohort tended, a later analysis found, to co-occur in the approximately 130 validation repertoires.

The donors were part of the validation cohort, which consisted of about 130 subjects and was separate from the first cohort of under 850 subjects. The germline V gene has CDR1 SGHDT and CDR2 YYEEEE. The V gene end was trimmed by 6 bases and the J gene end by 4 bases; junction bases not matched to a gene: 11. There are 15 residues in the CDR3. As regards this clone: Its specificity is not known.

The method was immunoSEQ multiplex PCR; TCRdb's version includes in-frame clones alone and lacks a portion of them. The data show 100,000 to 150,000 clones, roughly 87% seen once. The chain uses TRBV5-6 and TRBJ2-7; TRBD2 aligns across 9 bases. The source material was PBMCs. This clonotype was obtained from a woman aged 18-29 years in good health and CMV-seronegative. CDR3 region: CASKLGGAGGYEQYF. CDR3 DNA sequence: TGTGCCAGCAAACTGGGAGGGGCGGGAGGGTACGAGCAGTACTTC. Full variable domain (rest looked up from reference TRBV5-6 and TRBJ2-7): DAGVTQSPTHLIKTRGQQVTLRCSPKSGHDTVSWYQQALGQGPQFIFQYYEEEERQRGNFPDRFSGHQFPNYSSELNVNALLLGDSALYLCASKLGGAGGYEQYFGPGTRLTVT.